This T cell receptor (beta chain) was captured by sequencing in a study of blood T cell repertoires in COVID-19. The germline V gene has CDR1 MRHNA and CDR2 SNTAGT. The CDR3 sequence is 15 residues long. V lost 2 bases, J lost 7 bases, and 15 bases lay in between. Some clones are missing from TCRdb's copy, which holds only in-frame ones; the method was immunoSEQ multiplex PCR. The table records about 76,000 clones, 91% of them present only once. Material: peripheral blood. The TCR comes from a human donor in a cohort sampled during active COVID-19. The chain recombines TRBV6-4 with TRBJ2-1; unclear D gene. In DNA form, the CDR3 reads TGTGCCAGCAGTGACCATCCTACCGATAGTAATGAGCAGTTCTTC. Its translation is CASSDHPTDSNEQFF.